This TCR beta chain was captured by sequencing in a study of blood T cell repertoires in COVID-19. Produced via immunoSEQ multiplex PCR; TCRdb's table is partial and in-frame only. The sample lists about 320,000 clones, 85% occurring once. Trimming at V came to 2 bases and at J to 5 bases, leaving 8 bases not matched to a gene. Germline CDR1 and CDR2: MNHEY and SMNVEV (reference sequence). This CDR3 has 15 residues. The specimen sequenced was PBMCs or T cells enriched from blood (not recorded which). The rearrangement joins TRBV27 to TRBJ1-2; 7 bases fit TRBD1. The source is a woman in her twenties or thirties who had been exposed to COVID-19. CDR3 sequence (DNA): TGTGCCAGCAGTTTAAAAGGGGGCTTCGGATATGGCTACACCTTC. Translation gives CASSLKGGFGYGYTF.